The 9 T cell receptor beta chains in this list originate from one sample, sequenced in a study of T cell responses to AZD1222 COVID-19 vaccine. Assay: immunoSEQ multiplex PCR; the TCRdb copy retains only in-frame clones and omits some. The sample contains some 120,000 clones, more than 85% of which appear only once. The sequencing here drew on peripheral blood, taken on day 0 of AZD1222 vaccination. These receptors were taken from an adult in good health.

The CDR3 loop reads CASSKGQGHGELFF. For the CDR3, the DNA is TGTGCCAGCTCCAAGGGACAGGGCCACGGGGAGCTGTTTTTT. This chain links TRBV18 with TRBJ2-2, with 9 bases identical to TRBD1. Germline V gene sequence: CDR1 KGHSH, CDR2 LQKENI. The CDR3 extends over 14 amino acids. V shed 6 bases, J shed 7 bases, and the junction held 6 bases outside the gene matches.

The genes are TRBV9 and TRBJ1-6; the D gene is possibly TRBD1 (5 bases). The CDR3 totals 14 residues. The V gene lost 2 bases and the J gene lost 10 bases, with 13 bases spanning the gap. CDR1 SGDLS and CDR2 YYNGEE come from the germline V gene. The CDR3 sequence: CASSVGGFDSPLHF. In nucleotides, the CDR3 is TGTGCCAGCAGCGTTGGGGGGTTTGACTCACCCCTCCACTTT.

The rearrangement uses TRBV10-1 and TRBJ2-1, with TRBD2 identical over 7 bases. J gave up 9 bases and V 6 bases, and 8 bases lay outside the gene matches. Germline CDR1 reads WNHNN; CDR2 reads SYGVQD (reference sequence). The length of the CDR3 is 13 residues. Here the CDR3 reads CASRGSGQVEQFF. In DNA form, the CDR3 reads TGCGCCAGCAGAGGTAGCGGGCAAGTTGAGCAGTTCTTC.

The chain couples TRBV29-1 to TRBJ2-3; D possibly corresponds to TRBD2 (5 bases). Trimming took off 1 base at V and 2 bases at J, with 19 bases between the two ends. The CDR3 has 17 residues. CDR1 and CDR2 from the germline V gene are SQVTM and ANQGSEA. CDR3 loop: CSVEGAGKALNTDTQYF. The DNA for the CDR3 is TGCAGCGTTGAAGGTGCGGGCAAGGCCCTGAACACAGATACGCAGTATTTT.

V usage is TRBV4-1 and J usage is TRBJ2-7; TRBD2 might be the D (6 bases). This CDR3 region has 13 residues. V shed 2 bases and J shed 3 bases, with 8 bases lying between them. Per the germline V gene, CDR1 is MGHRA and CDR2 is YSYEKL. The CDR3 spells CASSQPGDYEQYF. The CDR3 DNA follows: TGCGCCAGCAGCCAACCGGGGGACTACGAGCAGTACTTC.

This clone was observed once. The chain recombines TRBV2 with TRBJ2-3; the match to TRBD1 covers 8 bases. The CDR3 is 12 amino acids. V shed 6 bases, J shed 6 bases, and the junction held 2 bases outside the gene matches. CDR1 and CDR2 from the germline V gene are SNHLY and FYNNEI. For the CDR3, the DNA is TGTGCCAGCAGGGACAGGGCGGATACGCAGTATTTT. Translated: CASRDRADTQYF. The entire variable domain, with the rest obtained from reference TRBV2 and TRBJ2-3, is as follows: EPEVTQTPSHQVTQMGQEVILRCVPISNHLYFYWYRQILGQKVEFLVSFYNNEISEKSEIFDDQFSVERPDGSNFTLKIRSTKLEDSAMYFCASRDRADTQYFGPGTRLTVL.

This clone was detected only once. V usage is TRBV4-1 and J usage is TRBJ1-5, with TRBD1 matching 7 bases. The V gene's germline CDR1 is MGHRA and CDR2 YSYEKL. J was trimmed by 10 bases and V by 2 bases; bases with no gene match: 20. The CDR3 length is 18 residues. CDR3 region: CASSQIRAQGVGLGPQHF. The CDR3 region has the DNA TGCGCCAGCAGCCAAATAAGAGCGCAGGGGGTAGGTCTTGGACCCCAGCATTTT.

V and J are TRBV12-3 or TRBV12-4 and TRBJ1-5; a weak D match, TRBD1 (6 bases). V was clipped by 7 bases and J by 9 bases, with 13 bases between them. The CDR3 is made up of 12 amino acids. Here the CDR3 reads CASTSGTRPQHF. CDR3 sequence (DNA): TGTGCCAGCACTTCCGGGACACGGCCCCAGCATTTT.

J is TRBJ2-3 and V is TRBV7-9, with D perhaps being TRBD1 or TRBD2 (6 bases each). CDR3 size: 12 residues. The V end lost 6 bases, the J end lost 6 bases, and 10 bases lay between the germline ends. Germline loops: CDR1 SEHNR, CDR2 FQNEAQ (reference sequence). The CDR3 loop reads CASSPGGDTQYF. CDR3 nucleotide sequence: TGTGCCAGCAGTCCCGGGGGCGATACGCAGTATTTT.